The T cell receptor (beta chain) described here comes from a study of post-analysis software for immune sequencing data. Study-level background: Disease courses included relapsing-remitting, secondary progressive and progressive-relapsing multiple sclerosis. Study conclusions and caveats: Under F measure analysis, samples from one preparation batch co-clustered strongly. Multiple sclerosis patients had significantly lower normalized Chao1 diversity than controls.

Concerning this clonotype: The target antigen is unknown.

Incorporated into the TCR beta cDNA libraries were unique molecular identifiers, which served to reduce PCR and sequencing biases. Each batch of roughly 1 to 11 million T cells produced hundreds of thousands of cDNA molecules. TCRdb itself ran the PCR reads through MiXCR, one entry per CDR3 protein. The profile shows about 560,000 distinct CDR3 sequences, around 47% of them singletons. Sequencing was performed on blood. This sequence was found in a girl aged 5-17 years with multiple sclerosis.

Written as DNA, the CDR3 is TGTGCCATCAGCTTGGATGGGAACACTGAAGCTTTCTTT. Protein sequence: CAISLDGNTEAFF. The chain couples TRBV10-3 to TRBJ1-1; no reliable D call. This CDR3 has 13 amino acids. Per the germline V gene, CDR1 is ENHRY and CDR2 is SYGVKD. The ends were cut back, 6 bases at V and 1 base at J, with 9 bases in the middle.